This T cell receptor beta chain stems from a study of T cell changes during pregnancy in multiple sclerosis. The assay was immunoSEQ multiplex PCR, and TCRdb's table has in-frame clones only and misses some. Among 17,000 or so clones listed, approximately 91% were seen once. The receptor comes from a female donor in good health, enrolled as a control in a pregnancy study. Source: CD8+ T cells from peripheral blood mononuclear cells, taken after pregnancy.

For the CDR3, the DNA is TGTGCCAGCAGTTTAATCGGGGGGGACACCGGGGAGCTGTTTTTT. Residues: CASSLIGGDTGELFF. The J gene is TRBJ2-2, the V gene TRBV28; 8 bases map to TRBD2. From germline, CDR1 is MDHEN and CDR2 SYDVKM. The CDR3 is made up of 15 amino acids. The V gene end was trimmed by 2 bases and the J gene end by 3 bases; junction bases not matched to a gene: 2.